This T cell receptor (beta chain) was captured in a study of T cells in Graves' hyperthyroidism and ophthalmopathy. Template material for amplifying TCR beta CDR3 regions consisted of RNA transcripts. When the TCR CDR3 underwent first-round RT-PCR, the HTBI primer set was used. Via MiXCR, TCRdb re-called the multiplex PCR reads, giving one row per CDR3 protein. The data contain 700,000 or so distinct CDR3 sequences, 15% to 20% of them seen just once; the ten biggest clones take up under 8.5%. Findings and caveats of the study: Blood also showed most of the thyroid clonotypes that were expanded above 0.001.

This clonotype was observed a handful of times. The antigen is not known. The specimen sequenced was blood. The TCR was taken from a young man with Graves' hyperthyroidism.

CDR3: CSAREPSGRRAHNEQFF. The CDR3 bases are TGCAGTGCTAGAGAACCTAGCGGGAGAAGGGCACACAATGAGCAGTTCTTC. V is TRBV20-1 and J is TRBJ2-1, with 10 bases lining up with TRBD2. J lost 5 bases, V lost 0 bases, and 10 bases had no gene match. This CDR3 is built from 17 residues. In germline, CDR1 is DFQATT, CDR2 SNEGSKA (reference sequence).